This T cell receptor beta chain originates from a study of T-cell reconstitution after alpha-beta-depleted transplantation in children. Study results and caveats: From newly produced T cells came most of the T-cell counts and diversity one year after transplant. Expanded graft clones numbering several hundred reportedly gave rise to alpha-beta T cells about two months after transplant. Where some patients showed high TCRbeta diversity at day 60, it came from recipient T cells and thymic progenitors that had survived.

In this sample, this clonotype turned up a few times. Its antigen remains unidentified. The CDR3 spans 14 residues. Trimming left V 3 bases short and J 3 bases short, with 11 bases between. Unique molecular identifiers were incorporated when the TCRbeta library was constructed. One entry per CDR3 protein, called by TCRdb with MiXCR from the PCR reads. This table has about 300,000 distinct CDR3 sequences, over 7.5% appearing once. Material: peripheral blood, obtained 360 days after TCRalphabeta/CD19-depleted stem cell transplant. The gene calls are TRBV12-3 or TRBV12-4 and TRBJ1-2, with D possibly matching TRBD1 (5 bases). The TCR originated in a female patient younger than 10 who had a stem cell transplant for Fanconi anemia, so the T cells may come from the graft donor. The CDR3 region has the DNA TGTGCCAGCAGTTTCGGGACGGTCGACTATGGCTACACCTTC. It yields the protein CASSFGTVDYGYTF.